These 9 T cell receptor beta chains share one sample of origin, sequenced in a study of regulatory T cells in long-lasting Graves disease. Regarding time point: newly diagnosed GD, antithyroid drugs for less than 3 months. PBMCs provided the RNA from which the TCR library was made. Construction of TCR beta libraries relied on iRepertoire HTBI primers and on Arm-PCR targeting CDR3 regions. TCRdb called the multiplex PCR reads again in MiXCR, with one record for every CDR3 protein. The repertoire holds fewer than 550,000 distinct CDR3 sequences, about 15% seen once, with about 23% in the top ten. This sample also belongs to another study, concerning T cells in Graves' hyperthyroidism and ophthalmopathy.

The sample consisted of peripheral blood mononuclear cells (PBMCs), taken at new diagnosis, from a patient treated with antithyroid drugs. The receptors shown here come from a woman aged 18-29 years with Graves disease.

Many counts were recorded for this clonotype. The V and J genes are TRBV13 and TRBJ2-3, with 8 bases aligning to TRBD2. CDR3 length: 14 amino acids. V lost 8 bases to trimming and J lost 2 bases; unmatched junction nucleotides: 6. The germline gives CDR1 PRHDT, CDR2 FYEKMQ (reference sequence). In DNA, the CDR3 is TGTGCCAGCCGGGGGGGCTCCTTCACAGATACGCAGTATTTT. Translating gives CASRGGSFTDTQYF.

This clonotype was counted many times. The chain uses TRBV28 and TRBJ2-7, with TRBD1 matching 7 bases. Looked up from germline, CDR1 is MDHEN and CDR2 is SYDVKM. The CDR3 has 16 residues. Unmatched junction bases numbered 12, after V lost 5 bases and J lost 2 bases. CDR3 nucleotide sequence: TGTGCCAGCAGTACTATAAACAGGGGTCCCCCCTACGAGCAGTACTTC. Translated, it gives CASSTINRGPPYEQYF.

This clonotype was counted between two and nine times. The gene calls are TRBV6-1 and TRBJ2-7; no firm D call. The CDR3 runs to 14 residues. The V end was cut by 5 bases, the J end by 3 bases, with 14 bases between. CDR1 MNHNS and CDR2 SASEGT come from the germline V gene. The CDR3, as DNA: TGTGCCAGCAGTCTAACCGGTACTTACTACGAGCAGTACTTC. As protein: CASSLTGTYYEQYF.

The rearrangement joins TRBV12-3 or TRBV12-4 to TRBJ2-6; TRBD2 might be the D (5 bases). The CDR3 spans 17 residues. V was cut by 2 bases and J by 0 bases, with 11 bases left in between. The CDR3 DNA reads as TGTGCCAGCAGTTTATTCCCCGGGAACTCTGGGGCCAACGTCCTGACTTTC. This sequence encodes CASSLFPGNSGANVLTF.

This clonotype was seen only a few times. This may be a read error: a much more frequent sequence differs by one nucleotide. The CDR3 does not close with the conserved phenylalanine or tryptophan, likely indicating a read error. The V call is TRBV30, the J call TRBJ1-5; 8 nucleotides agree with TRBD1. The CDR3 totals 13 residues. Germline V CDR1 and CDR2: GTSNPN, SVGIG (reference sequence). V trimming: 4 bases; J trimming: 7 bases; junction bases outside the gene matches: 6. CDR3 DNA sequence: TGTGCCTGGAATATTTACAGGGGGCAGCCCCAGCATCTT. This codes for CAWNIYRGQPQHL.

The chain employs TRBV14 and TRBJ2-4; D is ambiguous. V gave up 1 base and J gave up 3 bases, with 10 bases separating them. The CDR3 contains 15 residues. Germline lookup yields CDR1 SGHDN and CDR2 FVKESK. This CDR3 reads CASSQGWGVKNIQYF. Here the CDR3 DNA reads TGTGCCAGCAGCCAAGGGTGGGGTGTCAAAAACATTCAGTACTTC.

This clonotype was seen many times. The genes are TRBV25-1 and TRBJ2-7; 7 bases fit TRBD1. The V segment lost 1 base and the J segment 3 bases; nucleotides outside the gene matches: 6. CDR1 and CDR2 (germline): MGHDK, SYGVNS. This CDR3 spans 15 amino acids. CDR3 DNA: TGTGCCAGCAGTGAATGCTTGGGACAGCGCTACGAGCAGTACTTC. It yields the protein CASSECLGQRYEQYF.

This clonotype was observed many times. CDR3 sequence: CASSLFGGSGVTDTQYF. In nucleotides, the CDR3 is TGTGCCAGCAGTCTCTTCGGGGGTAGCGGGGTCACAGATACGCAGTATTTT. This chain links TRBV2 with TRBJ2-3; TRBD2 agrees at 8 bases. Germline loops: CDR1 SNHLY, CDR2 FYNNEI. V dropped 5 bases and J dropped 2; count of bases not matched to a gene: 12. The CDR3 spans 17 residues.

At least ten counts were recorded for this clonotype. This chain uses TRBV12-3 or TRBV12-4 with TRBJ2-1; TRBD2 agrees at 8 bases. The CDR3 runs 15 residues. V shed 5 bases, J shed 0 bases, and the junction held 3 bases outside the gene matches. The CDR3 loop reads CASSDSGISYNEQFF. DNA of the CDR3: TGTGCCAGCAGTGATAGCGGGATCTCCTACAATGAGCAGTTCTTC.